The sequence of this TCR beta chain was determined in a study of blood T cell repertoires in COVID-19. Study details: COVID-19 samples from acute and convalescent phases originated in the United States, Italy and Spain. Sources were T cells, B-cell-depleted T cells, or PBMCs; the material itself was cDNA or gDNA.

Original processing methods: Quantification of nucleated cells was approximated via reference gene primer amplification. The table came from immunoSEQ multiplex PCR; TCRdb's copy has only in-frame clones and leaves some out. D and trimming come from the DNA, and the V and J calls and clone size come from that table. The sample contains about 400,000 clones, roughly 90% of which appear only once. The length of the CDR3 is 13 residues. Trimming removed 0 bases from V and 8 bases from J, with 10 bases in between. Germline-derived CDR1 and CDR2 are SGHTA and FQGNSA. The clonotype originates from a woman aged 25 to 39 with active or convalescent COVID-19. Sequences were obtained from peripheral blood. The chain carries TRBV7-2 and TRBJ1-1, with D perhaps matching TRBD1 (5 bases). This CDR3 reads CASSLAGAAEAFF. The CDR3 DNA follows: TGTGCCAGCAGCTTAGCAGGGGCGGCCGAAGCTTTCTTT.